A single sample is the source of the 5 T cell receptor beta chains below, sequenced in a study of OX40 agonist ivuxolimab in advanced cancers. Sequenced by immunoSEQ multiplex PCR; TCRdb stores in-frame clones only, minus some. The table records around 65,000 clones, approximately 90% of them present only once. Sequenced material: CD4+ or CD8+ T cells sorted from blood, taken in a trial of the OX40 agonist ivuxolimab. These receptor sequences come from an adult with an advanced solid tumor such as melanoma, head and neck, liver or kidney cancer.

The chain has TRBV9 and TRBJ2-2, with D perhaps matching TRBD1 or TRBD2 (5 bases each). Looked up from germline, CDR1 is SGDLS and CDR2 is YYNGEE. This CDR3 is 13 amino acids long. Deletions cut 1 base from V and 8 bases from J, with 9 bases between. CDR3 sequence: CASSVRGEGELFF. In DNA form, the CDR3 reads TGTGCCAGCAGCGTACGAGGGGAGGGGGAGCTGTTTTTT.

This clone was counted a single time. J is TRBJ2-2 and V is TRBV29-1, with D tentatively TRBD1 (6 bases). Germline V CDR1 and CDR2: SQVTM, ANQGSEA. Trimming took 6 bases from V and 1 from J, leaving 6 bases between them. The CDR3 sequence is 12 residues long. The CDR3 region has the DNA TGCAGCGTACAGGGGAACACCGGGGAGCTGTTTTTT. This translates into CSVQGNTGELFF.

This chain uses TRBV15 with TRBJ2-5; TRBD2 matches at 7 bases. The germline V gene encodes CDR1 LNHNV and CDR2 YYDKDF (reference sequence). V dropped 4 bases and J dropped 1; count of bases not matched to a gene: 6. The CDR3 is made up of 15 amino acids. The CDR3 nucleotides read TGTGCCACCAGCAAAGGTGGGAGGGTCCAAGAGACCCAGTACTTC. Translating it yields CATSKGGRVQETQYF.

The genes are TRBV7-9 and TRBJ2-3; a possible D gene is TRBD2 (6 bases). The CDR3 extends over 18 amino acids. V lost 1 base, J lost 4 bases, and 21 bases lay in between. The germline CDR1 and CDR2 sequences are SEHNR and FQNEAQ (reference sequence). In DNA, the CDR3 is TGTGCCAGCAGCTTAGGGGAAGCGTTTGCGGGGCGGGCAGATACGCAGTATTTT. It yields the protein CASSLGEAFAGRADTQYF.

The rearrangement uses TRBV5-1 and TRBJ2-5; D assignment may be TRBD1 or TRBD2 (6 bases each). V shed 0 bases and J shed 5 bases, with 11 bases lying between them. The CDR3 runs 14 residues. Germline CDR1 reads SGHRS; CDR2 reads YFSETQ. The DNA of the CDR3 is TGCGCCAGCAGCTTGGGGGGGGCGAGCGAGACCCAGTACTTC. This gives the protein CASSLGGASETQYF.